In its sample, the clone carrying this T cell receptor beta chain was seen once. The cohort excluded patients with autoimmune disease history or systemic immunosuppression. The entry originates in a study of OX40 agonist ivuxolimab in advanced cancers. As for the study in general: Eligibility rules accepted prior anti-PD-1, anti-PD-L1 or anti-CTLA-4 therapy, and around 44% had some.

Data came from immunoSEQ multiplex PCR; TCRdb stores just in-frame clones and leaves some out. This sample has tens of thousands of clones, with around 90% found just once. The CDR3 is made up of 13 amino acids. V was pared by 2 bases and J by 8 bases, with 10 bases between. In germline, CDR1 is MNHEY, CDR2 SVGAGI. Sample: CD4+ or CD8+ T cells sorted from blood, taken in a trial of the OX40 agonist ivuxolimab. This chain links TRBV6-5 with TRBJ2-1, with D hard to call. The sequence derives from an adult with an advanced solid tumor such as melanoma, head and neck, liver or kidney cancer. The CDR3 sequence: CASSYGVPDEQFF. CDR3 DNA: TGTGCCAGCAGTTACGGGGTGCCAGATGAGCAGTTCTTC.